This T cell receptor beta chain was observed in a study of blood T cell repertoires in COVID-19. About the study: Samples representing acute and convalescent COVID-19 were sourced from the United States, Italy and Spain. PBMCs, B-cell-depleted T cells, or T cells were the source of the cDNA or gDNA that made up the material.

Per the study methods: Amplification from reference gene primers served as the basis for estimated nucleated cell counts. The data were produced by immunoSEQ multiplex PCR, yet TCRdb's version contains in-frame clones alone and is incomplete. V, J and clone size are those of that table, while D and trimming were read from the DNA. The repertoire holds approximately 260,000 clones, with just under 85% as singletons. Germline loops: CDR1 SGHTA, CDR2 FQGTGA. The CDR3 is 18 amino acids. Germline trimming cut 3 bases from V and 1 base from J; bases unmatched to any gene: 13. This clone appeared once. What was sequenced was peripheral blood. This sequence originates from a woman over 75 with acute or convalescent COVID-19. The rearrangement joins TRBV7-3 to TRBJ1-1; 8 nucleotides match TRBD1. CDR3 sequence reads: CASSFWPQQGARNTEAFF. Here the CDR3 DNA reads TGTGCCAGCAGCTTTTGGCCCCAGCAGGGGGCGCGGAACACTGAAGCTTTCTTT.